This is a list of T cell receptor beta chains from one sample in a study of T cell repertoires in cytomegalovirus infection. TCRdb re-called the reads through MiXCR, storing one row per CDR3 protein. The sample holds fewer than 150,000 distinct CDR3 sequences, 30% to 35% seen once. The antigens of these receptors remain unknown. The material was CD8+ T cells from cultured PBMCs, obtained from culture after CMV antigen stimulation. These receptors all come from a human donor in good health (CMV status not recorded). Some clones in this sample may be carry-over from other donors' samples. Both conserved end residues are part of each CDR3.

J gene: TRBJ2-7; V gene: TRBV11-2; CDR3 protein: CASSPLGGDSYEQYF
J gene: TRBJ2-7; V gene: TRBV24-1; CDR3 protein: CATSDLASGGEYEQYF
J gene: TRBJ1-4; V gene: TRBV7-2; CDR3 protein: CASSFGGANEKLFF
J gene: TRBJ2-3; V gene: TRBV7-2; CDR3 protein: CASSLVPSGGAPKEVSDTQYF
J gene: TRBJ1-1; V gene: TRBV15; CDR3 protein: CATSRERHTEAFF
J gene: TRBJ2-7; V gene: TRBV7-9; CDR3 protein: CASSLRLEHEQYF
J gene: TRBJ1-5; V gene: TRBV11-1; CDR3 protein: CASSPPASPRPRFRGGENQPQHF
J gene: TRBJ2-7; V gene: TRBV10-3; CDR3 protein: CAISPTDRGAYEQYF
J gene: TRBJ1-3; V gene: TRBV11-1; CDR3 protein: CASSTRRDSGNTIYF
J gene: TRBJ2-1; V gene: TRBV7-2; CDR3 protein: CASRISGFGRVEQFF
J gene: TRBJ2-7; V gene: TRBV20-1; CDR3 protein: CSASPPASGVHEQYF
J gene: TRBJ2-1; V gene: TRBV7-6; CDR3 protein: CASSLVLGGEPSSYNEQFF